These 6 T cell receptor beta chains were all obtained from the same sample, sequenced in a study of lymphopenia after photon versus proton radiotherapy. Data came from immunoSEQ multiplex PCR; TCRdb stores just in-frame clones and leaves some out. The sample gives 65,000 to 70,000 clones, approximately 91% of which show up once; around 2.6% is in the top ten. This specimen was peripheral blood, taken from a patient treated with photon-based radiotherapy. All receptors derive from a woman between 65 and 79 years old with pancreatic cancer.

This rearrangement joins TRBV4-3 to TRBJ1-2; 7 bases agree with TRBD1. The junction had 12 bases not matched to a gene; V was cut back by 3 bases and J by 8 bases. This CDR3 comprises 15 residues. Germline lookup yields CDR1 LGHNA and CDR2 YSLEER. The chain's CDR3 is CASSQGTERALGYTF. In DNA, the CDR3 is TGCGCCAGCAGCCAGGGGACAGAGAGGGCCTTAGGCTACACCTTC.

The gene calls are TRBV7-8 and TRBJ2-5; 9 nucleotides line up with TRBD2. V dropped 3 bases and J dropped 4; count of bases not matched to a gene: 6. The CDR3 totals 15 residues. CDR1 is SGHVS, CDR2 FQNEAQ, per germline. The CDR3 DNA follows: TGTGCCAGCAGCTTGTCCGCGGGAGGGGGAGAGACCCAGTACTTC. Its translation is CASSLSAGGGETQYF. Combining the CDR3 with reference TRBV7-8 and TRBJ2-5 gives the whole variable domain GAGVSQSPRYKVAKRGQDVALRCDPISGHVSLFWYQQALGQGPEFLTYFQNEAQLDKSGLPSDRFFAERPEGSVSTLKIQRTQQEDSAVYLCASSLSAGGGETQYFGPGTRLLVL.

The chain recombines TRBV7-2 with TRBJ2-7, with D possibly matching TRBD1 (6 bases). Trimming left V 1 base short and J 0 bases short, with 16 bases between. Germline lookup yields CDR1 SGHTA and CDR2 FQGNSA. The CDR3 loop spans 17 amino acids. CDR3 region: CASSLGVAGTNSYEQYF. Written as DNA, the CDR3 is TGTGCCAGCAGCTTAGGGGTCGCCGGGACAAACTCCTACGAGCAGTACTTC. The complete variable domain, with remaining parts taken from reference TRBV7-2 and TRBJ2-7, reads GAGVSQSPSNKVTEKGKDVELRCDPISGHTALYWYRQSLGQGLEFLIYFQGNSAPDKSGLPSDRFSAERTGGSVSTLTIQRTQQEDSAVYLCASSLGVAGTNSYEQYFGPGTRLTVT.

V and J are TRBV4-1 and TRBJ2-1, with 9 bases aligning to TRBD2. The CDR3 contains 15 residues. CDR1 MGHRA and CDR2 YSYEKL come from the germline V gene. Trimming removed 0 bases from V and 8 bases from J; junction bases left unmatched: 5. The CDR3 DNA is TGCGCCAGCAGCCAAGAGAGCGGGAGGTACGATGAGCAGTTCTTC. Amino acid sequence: CASSQESGRYDEQFF.

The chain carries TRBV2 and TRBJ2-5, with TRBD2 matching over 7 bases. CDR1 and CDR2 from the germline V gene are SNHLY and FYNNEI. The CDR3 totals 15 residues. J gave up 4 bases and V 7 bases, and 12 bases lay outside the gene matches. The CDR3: CASTKRGASGETQYF. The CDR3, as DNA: TGTGCCAGCACCAAAAGAGGGGCTAGCGGAGAGACCCAGTACTTC.

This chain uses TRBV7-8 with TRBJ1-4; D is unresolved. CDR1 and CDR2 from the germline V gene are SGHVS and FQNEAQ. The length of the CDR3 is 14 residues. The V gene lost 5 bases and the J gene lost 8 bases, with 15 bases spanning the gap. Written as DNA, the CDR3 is TGTGCCAGCAGCCCCGGCCATGGCGGGGAAAAACTGTTTTTT. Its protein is CASSPGHGGEKLFF.